The T cell receptor beta chain under discussion was sequenced for a study of T cell repertoires in aging, cancer and after chemotherapy. Study-wide findings and caveats: Loss of evenness, beyond lost richness, contributed to age-related TCR diversity decline in cancer patients. Hematological cancer patients had lymphoid organ infiltration that may impair thymic emigration or T cell expansion. Rebound thymic output was suggested by rising median generation probability during chemotherapy in each cancer cohort. The repertoire data cannot show anything about immunological memory following chemotherapy.

Multiplex touch-down PCR with TRB-A/B primers amplified rearranged V-D-J TRB sequences. TCRdb passed the multiplex PCR reads through MiXCR, listing each CDR3 protein once. In the table there are about 2,500 distinct CDR3 sequences, about 50% of which are singletons. The CDR3 sequence is 16 residues long. J lost 7 bases, V lost 2 bases, and 8 bases had no gene match. TCR beta rearrangements were amplified from peripheral blood genomic DNA. Remarks on this clonotype: Its antigen is undetermined.

V gene TRBV12-3 or TRBV12-4 combines with J gene TRBJ1-6, with 7 bases lining up with TRBD1. Sequenced: blood. This receptor was obtained from a human donor with a blood cancer. The donor label of this sample is uncertain. The DNA of the CDR3 is TGTGCCAGCAGTTTAAGAGGGGGCGTGATGAATTCACCCCTCCACTTT. It is translated as CASSLRGGVMNSPLHF.